Below are 31 T cell receptor beta chains sequenced from a single sample in a study of OX40 agonist ivuxolimab in advanced cancers. Library preparation used the immunoSEQ multiplex PCR assay. The source is immuneACCESS, and TCRdb retained only in-frame sequences with V and J called. Part of the clones is not carried over; for the studies checked, unresolved V genes explain less than half of this, and the remainder is unexplained. The table for this sample lists over 20,000 clones; approximately 83% of them were counted only once. About 17% of the sample is in the top ten clones. The sequencing used CD4+ or CD8+ T cells sorted from blood, collected in a trial of the OX40 agonist ivuxolimab. The receptors were gathered from an adult with an advanced solid tumor such as melanoma, head and neck, liver or kidney cancer.

The rearrangement joins TRBV5-3 to TRBJ2-7; weak D call: TRBD2 (5 bases). TRBV5-3 is an open reading frame whose function is uncertain. The CDR3 sequence is 15 residues long. The germline V and J ends were trimmed by 2 bases and 0 bases, with 12 bases remaining between them. The CDR3 here is CARSLTSPTSYEQYF. For the CDR3, the DNA is TGTGCCAGAAGCTTAACTAGTCCCACCTCCTACGAGCAGTACTTC.

The rearrangement joins TRBV30 to TRBJ2-7; 11 bases are shared with TRBD2. With 0 bases clipped from V and 5 bases from J, the junction kept 21 bases outside the gene matches. This CDR3 is 20 amino acids long. Germline CDR1 is GTSNPN and CDR2 is SVGIG (reference sequence). The CDR3 reads CAWSVRSPLPTSGRPHEQYF. In DNA, the CDR3 is TGTGCCTGGAGTGTACGGTCTCCCCTCCCTACTAGCGGGAGACCCCACGAGCAGTACTTC. Full variable domain (missing parts from reference TRBV30 and TRBJ2-7): SQTIHQWPATLVQPVGSPLSLECTVEGTSNPNLYWYRQAAGRGLQLLFYSVGIGQISSEVPQNLSASRPQDRQFILSSKKLLLSDSGFYLCAWSVRSPLPTSGRPHEQYFGPGTRLTVT.

The rearrangement links TRBV19 to TRBJ1-3; D ambiguous. The V and J ends lost 7 bases and 3 bases respectively, with 7 bases between them. CDR3 length: 12 residues. Germline V gene data show CDR1 as LNHDA and CDR2 as SQIVND (reference sequence). CDR3 protein: CASNNRGNTIYF. CDR3 sequence (DNA): TGTGCCAGTAACAACCGTGGAAACACCATATATTTT.

The rearrangement links TRBV10-2 to TRBJ2-3, with 8 bases aligning to TRBD2. In germline, CDR1 is WSHSY, CDR2 SAAADI. V trimming: 3 bases; J trimming: 3 bases; junction bases outside the gene matches: 8. This CDR3 comprises 16 residues. The CDR3 loop reads CASSESREGRTDTQYF. The CDR3 DNA sequence: TGCGCCAGCAGTGAAAGCCGGGAGGGCCGTACAGATACGCAGTATTTT.

The gene calls are TRBV9 and TRBJ2-5; D remains ambiguous. There are 14 residues in the CDR3. Germline V gene data show CDR1 as SGDLS and CDR2 as YYNGEE. Trimming removed 1 base at V and 1 base at J, with 8 bases between. In DNA form, the CDR3 reads TGTGCCAGCAGCGTAATGGGGTCCCAAGAGACCCAGTACTTC. This encodes CASSVMGSQETQYF.

The chain is built from TRBV12-5 and TRBJ2-2, with D tentatively TRBD1 (6 bases). From germline, CDR1 is LGHNT and CDR2 FRNRAP. This CDR3 region has 15 residues. V shed 2 bases and J shed 4 bases, with 11 bases lying between them. DNA of the CDR3: TGTGCTAGTGGTTTGTGGACAGTCGGCACCGGGGAGCTGTTTTTT. Encoded protein: CASGLWTVGTGELFF.

The chain couples TRBV19 to TRBJ2-5, with D maybe TRBD2 (6 bases). The CDR3 length is 16 residues. V shed 1 base and J shed 1 base, with 13 bases lying between them. Germline loops: CDR1 LNHDA, CDR2 SQIVND (reference sequence). DNA of the CDR3: TGTGCCAGTAGTATAGGCCTACGGCGGGGCCAAGAGACCCAGTACTTC. As protein: CASSIGLRRGQETQYF.

The J gene is TRBJ1-1, the V gene TRBV6-5, with 7 nucleotides matching TRBD1. Trimming at V came to 6 bases and at J to 5 bases, leaving 6 bases not matched to a gene. Germline CDR1 MNHEY, CDR2 SVGAGI. This CDR3 contains 13 residues. The CDR3 loop is CASRPQGRTEAFF. DNA for the CDR3: TGTGCCAGCAGACCACAGGGGAGGACTGAAGCTTTCTTT.

CDR3 amino acids: CASSYPRFGVTDTQYF. The CDR3, as DNA: TGTGCCAGCAGTTACCCTCGATTTGGAGTGACAGATACGCAGTATTTT. This chain uses TRBV6-6 with TRBJ2-3, with D uncertain. From germline, CDR1 is MNHNY and CDR2 SVGAGI (reference sequence). V was shortened by 2 bases and J by 3 bases, with 15 bases between the two germline ends. This CDR3 contains 16 residues.

The chain carries TRBV19 and TRBJ2-3, with D perhaps matching TRBD1 (5 bases). CDR3 size: 14 residues. Germline CDR1 LNHDA, CDR2 SQIVND (reference sequence). The V gene lost 10 bases and the J gene lost 2 bases, with 16 bases spanning the gap. CDR3 amino acids: CATRTWLSTDTQYF. CDR3 bases: TGTGCCACTCGGACATGGCTTTCCACAGATACGCAGTATTTT.

V is TRBV11-2 and J is TRBJ2-7; the match to TRBD2 covers 10 bases. The length of the CDR3 is 15 residues. Germline-derived CDR1 and CDR2 are SGHAT and FQNNGV. Trimming cost V 5 bases and J 3 bases; bases outside gene matches: 7. The CDR3 coding sequence is TGTGCCAGCAGCCCCCGTAGCGGGAGGTTCTACGAGCAGTACTTC. Translation gives CASSPRSGRFYEQYF. Supplemented by reference TRBV11-2 and TRBJ2-7, the full variable domain reads EAGVAQSPRYKIIEKRQSVAFWCNPISGHATLYWYQQILGQGPKLLIQFQNNGVVDDSQLPKDRFSAERLKGVDSTLKIQPAKLEDSAVYLCASSPRSGRFYEQYFGPGTRLTVT.

The chain is built from TRBV6-5 and TRBJ2-1; 10 bases fit TRBD2. This CDR3 comprises 15 residues. The J segment lost 5 bases and the V segment lost 6 bases, leaving 7 bases of the junction unmatched. Germline V lookup: CDR1 MNHEY, CDR2 SVGAGI. The CDR3 protein is CASRRSGGGDNEQFF. CDR3 coding DNA: TGTGCCAGCAGACGCAGCGGGGGGGGTGACAATGAGCAGTTCTTC.

As regards this clone: A junction end diverges from the germline sequence, so it may reflect a read error. The J gene is TRBJ1-2, the V gene TRBV5-6, with no clear D. The CDR3 covers 14 residues. Germline lookup yields CDR1 SGHDT and CDR2 YYEEEE. CDR3 nucleotide sequence: TGTGCCAGCAACTTGGACGGGGTTAACTATGGCTACACCTTC. It yields the protein CASNLDGVNYGYTF. Variable domain in full (rest from reference TRBV5-6 and TRBJ1-2): DAGVTQSPTHLIKTRGQQVTLRCSPKSGHDTVSWYQQALGQGPQFIFQYYEEEERQRGNFPDRFSGHQFPNYSSELNVNALLLGDSALYLCASNLDGVNYGYTFGSGTRLTVV.

The V gene is TRBV29-1, the J gene TRBJ1-1; D not resolved. Trimming left V 7 bases short and J 7 bases short, with 10 bases between. CDR1 and CDR2 (germline): SQVTM, ANQGSEA. This CDR3 spans 10 amino acids. In DNA, the CDR3 is TGCAGCGGCAAGGACGTTGAAGCTTTCTTT. Translating gives CSGKDVEAFF.

This clone was observed a single time. The chain joins TRBV4-1 to TRBJ1-5, with a weak D call TRBD1 (6 bases). Trimming removed 0 bases from V and 3 bases from J, with 15 bases in between. The CDR3 loop spans 17 amino acids. The V gene's germline CDR1 is MGHRA and CDR2 YSYEKL. The chain's CDR3 is CASSQDIRTDLNQPQHF. CDR3 DNA: TGCGCCAGCAGCCAAGATATTCGGACAGACCTCAATCAGCCCCAGCATTTT.

The chain recombines TRBV19 with TRBJ2-2; D possibly corresponds to TRBD1 (5 bases). The CDR3 runs to 16 residues. CDR1 and CDR2 from the germline V gene are LNHDA and SQIVND (reference sequence). The V end lost 6 bases, the J end lost 0 bases, and 14 bases lay between the germline ends. Written as DNA, the CDR3 is TGTGCCAGTAGGGACCGCAGGGCCCCGAACACCGGGGAGCTGTTTTTT. It specifies CASRDRRAPNTGELFF.

This clone was seen a single time. The chain couples TRBV15 to TRBJ2-7, with D hard to call. Trimming took 5 bases from V and 0 from J, leaving 17 bases between them. The length of the CDR3 is 16 residues. Germline CDR1 reads LNHNV; CDR2 reads YYDKDF (reference sequence). CDR3 nucleotide sequence: TGTGCCACCAGCTGGCCACCGGGTTCTAGCTCCTACGAGCAGTACTTC. Encoded protein: CATSWPPGSSSYEQYF.

V gene TRBV11-3 combines with J gene TRBJ2-1; D uncertain. The CDR3 sequence is 15 residues long. Germline V gene data show CDR1 as SGHNT and CDR2 as YENEEA. Deletions cut 2 bases from V and 1 base from J, with 9 bases between. This CDR3 reads CASSLLAVSYNEQFF. The CDR3 bases are TGTGCCAGCAGCTTACTCGCGGTGTCCTACAATGAGCAGTTCTTC.

This clone was counted once. The same CDR3 arises from other DNA sequences in this sample as well. The chain combines TRBV5-1 with TRBJ2-4; D is possibly TRBD2 (7 bases). Trimming took off 6 bases at V and 5 bases at J, with 18 bases between the two ends. CDR1 is SGHRS, CDR2 YFSETQ, per germline. There are 15 residues in the CDR3. The CDR3 DNA is TGCGCCAGCACCAGGGAGGGAGGGGGTCAAAACATTCAGTACTTC. Protein sequence: CASTREGGGQNIQYF.

The chain combines TRBV4-1 with TRBJ2-3, with a weak D call TRBD1 (6 bases). V was shortened by 5 bases and J by 6 bases, with 15 bases between the two germline ends. Germline values: CDR1 MGHRA, CDR2 YSYEKL. This CDR3 spans 14 amino acids. DNA of the CDR3: TGCGCCAGCAGCTCACAGGGCGCCGGGGATACGCAGTATTTT. This encodes CASSSQGAGDTQYF.

This chain links TRBV27 with TRBJ2-7; 7 nucleotides match TRBD2. Germline CDR1 MNHEY, CDR2 SMNVEV (reference sequence). This CDR3 contains 13 residues. V shed 7 bases, J shed 5 bases, and the junction held 8 bases outside the gene matches. CDR3 in DNA: TGTGCCAGCACTCGCTCGGGGGGTAACGAGCAGTACTTC. Its protein is CASTRSGGNEQYF.

This chain connects TRBV6-5 to TRBJ1-2; D uncertain. The CDR3 has 13 residues. Germline CDR1 reads MNHEY; CDR2 reads SVGAGI. V lost 6 bases and J lost 5, with 13 bases in between. The CDR3 protein is CASRPRASYGYTF. The CDR3 DNA reads TGTGCCAGCAGGCCCCGGGCCAGTTATGGCTACACCTTC.

The CDR3 DNA sequence: TGTGCCAGTCGAAGACTATCGGCTCGCCAGCCCCAGCATTTT. Its translation is CASRRLSARQPQHF. The chain employs TRBV19 and TRBJ1-5; D not resolved. The CDR3 runs to 14 residues. Trimming removed 8 bases at V and 7 bases at J, with 18 bases between. CDR1 is LNHDA and CDR2 is SQIVND in the germline V gene (reference sequence).

The chain links TRBV7-9 to TRBJ2-1; the D is unclear. The germline V gene has CDR1 SEHNR and CDR2 FQNEAQ (reference sequence). This CDR3 has 14 amino acids. V was pared by 0 bases and J by 8 bases, with 11 bases between. CDR3 loop: CASSLAGFGHEQFF. The DNA of the CDR3 is TGTGCCAGCAGCTTAGCGGGGTTTGGGCATGAGCAGTTCTTC.

The chain uses TRBV5-1 and TRBJ2-2; no clear D gene. Germline V gene data show CDR1 as SGHRS and CDR2 as YFSETQ. Trimming took off 4 bases at V and 0 bases at J, with 10 bases between the two ends. This CDR3 is 15 amino acids long. The CDR3 sequence: CASSPTYANTGELFF. Here the CDR3 DNA reads TGCGCCAGCAGCCCCACTTACGCGAACACCGGGGAGCTGTTTTTT.

The CDR3 protein is CASSESQPTGAFF. As DNA, the CDR3 is TGCGCCAGCAGTGAGTCGCAGCCTACCGGAGCTTTCTTT. The chain employs TRBV10-1 and TRBJ1-1; D gene unclear. Germline values: CDR1 WNHNN, CDR2 SYGVQD (reference sequence). The V end was cut by 0 bases, the J end by 10 bases, with 12 bases between. The CDR3 covers 13 residues.

The genes are TRBV30 and TRBJ1-6; 7 nucleotides align to TRBD1. The V segment lost 5 bases and the J segment 6 bases; nucleotides outside the gene matches: 7. This CDR3 has 14 amino acids. Germline CDR1 is GTSNPN and CDR2 is SVGIG (reference sequence). CDR3 sequence: CAWPTGRGNSPLHF. CDR3 nucleotide sequence: TGTGCCTGGCCGACAGGGAGGGGTAATTCACCCCTCCACTTT.

The chain combines TRBV19 with TRBJ2-7; perhaps TRBD2 as D (6 bases). Trimming took off 2 bases at V and 4 bases at J, with 15 bases between the two ends. The CDR3 runs 15 residues. Germline V gene data show CDR1 as LNHDA and CDR2 as SQIVND (reference sequence). Here the CDR3 reads CASSITGPGGYEQYF. The DNA of the CDR3 is TGTGCCAGTAGTATAACGGGCCCTGGGGGGTACGAGCAGTACTTC.

CDR3 coding DNA: TGTGCTAGTGGTTTGGCGCGACATACGCAGTATTTT. Translated, it gives CASGLARHTQYF. V and J are TRBV12-5 and TRBJ2-3, with unresolved D. Trimming cost V 1 base and J 7 bases, with 6 bases left between them. Germline CDR1 is LGHNT and CDR2 is FRNRAP. The CDR3 has 12 residues.

CDR3 protein: CASSQQAGNEQYF. The CDR3 DNA reads TGTGCCAGCTCACAACAAGCAGGGAACGAGCAGTACTTC. The chain employs TRBV18 and TRBJ2-7; possibly TRBD1 for D (5 bases). The CDR3 totals 13 residues. Germline V gives CDR1 KGHSH, CDR2 LQKENI. Trimming took 4 bases from V and 5 from J, leaving 12 bases between them.

This clone has a single count. The chain joins TRBV6-5 to TRBJ1-5; D is unclear. Trimming took 4 bases from V and 2 from J, leaving 9 bases between them. CDR1 and CDR2 from the germline V gene are MNHEY and SVGAGI. The CDR3 is made up of 14 amino acids. The CDR3: CASSLDKGNQPQHF. The CDR3 DNA follows: TGTGCCAGCAGTTTAGACAAGGGCAATCAGCCCCAGCATTTT.